This is a list of T cell receptor beta chains from one sample in a study of T cells in localized non-small cell lung cancer. Assay: immunoSEQ multiplex PCR; the TCRdb copy retains only in-frame clones and omits some. This table has about 53,000 clones, 75% to 90% appearing once. Sequencing was performed on peripheral blood mononuclear cells, taken before any cancer treatment. The receptors were gathered from a man between 40 and 70 years old with stage III lung adenocarcinoma. CDR3s include the opening cysteine and the closing phenylalanine or tryptophan. Each record gives: V gene, clone size, D gene, J gene, CDR3 protein, CDR3 DNA. A D gene is named only where the DNA matches it firmly. Expanded clones get a size class; other rows say once, few or many, or leave the size out.

v_gene: TRBV9; abundance: few; d_gene: NA; j_gene: TRBJ1-2; CDR3aa: CASSPSGKVDGYTF; CDR3nt: TGTGCCAGCAGCCCCTCGGGCAAGGTTGATGGCTACACCTTC
v_gene: TRBV7-2; abundance: once; d_gene: NA; j_gene: TRBJ1-6; CDR3aa: CASSPRASLTVDNPLHF; CDR3nt: TGTGCCAGCAGCCCCCGGGCGTCCTTGACTGTAGATAATCCCCTCCACTTT
v_gene: TRBV5-6; abundance: NA; d_gene: NA; j_gene: TRBJ2-1; CDR3aa: CASSLEGGAIPYNEQFF; CDR3nt: TGTGCCAGCAGCTTGGAAGGAGGGGCTATTCCCTACAATGAGCAGTTCTTC
v_gene: TRBV7-3; abundance: NA; d_gene: TRBD2; j_gene: TRBJ2-5; CDR3aa: CASGEGETQYF; CDR3nt: TGTGCCAGCGGGGAGGGCGAGACCCAGTACTTC
v_gene: TRBV5-1; abundance: once; d_gene: NA; j_gene: TRBJ2-3; CDR3aa: CASSLAASRTDTQYF; CDR3nt: TGCGCCAGCAGCTTGGCCGCATCCCGCACAGATACGCAGTATTTT
v_gene: TRBV2; abundance: NA; d_gene: TRBD1; j_gene: TRBJ2-1; CDR3aa: CASSRGQGDYNEQFF; CDR3nt: TGTGCCAGCAGTAGGGGACAGGGGGACTACAATGAGCAGTTCTTC
v_gene: TRBV6-1; abundance: NA; d_gene: TRBD1; j_gene: TRBJ2-4; CDR3aa: CASSEAQQGMRGIQYF; CDR3nt: TGTGCCAGCAGTGAAGCGCAACAGGGGATGAGGGGCATTCAGTACTTC
v_gene: TRBV18; abundance: NA; d_gene: NA; j_gene: TRBJ1-1; CDR3aa: CASSPPKGKSTEAFF; CDR3nt: TGTGCCAGCTCACCACCGAAGGGGAAGAGTACTGAAGCTTTCTTT
v_gene: TRBV5-5; abundance: few; d_gene: NA; j_gene: TRBJ1-5; CDR3aa: CASSLATDNQPQHF; CDR3nt: TGTGCCAGCAGCTTGGCCACAGACAATCAGCCCCAGCATTTT
v_gene: TRBV18; abundance: NA; d_gene: NA; j_gene: TRBJ1-5; CDR3aa: CASSLGGMSNQPQHF; CDR3nt: TGTGCCAGCTCGCTGGGAGGGATGAGCAATCAGCCCCAGCATTTT
v_gene: TRBV10-1; abundance: once; d_gene: NA; j_gene: TRBJ2-1; CDR3aa: CASSEGLSYNEQFF; CDR3nt: TGCGCCAGCAGCGAGGGCCTCTCCTACAATGAGCAGTTCTTC
v_gene: TRBV27; abundance: NA; d_gene: NA; j_gene: TRBJ2-7; CDR3aa: CASSLGASTYEQYF; CDR3nt: TGTGCCAGCAGTTTAGGAGCATCGACCTACGAGCAGTACTTC
v_gene: TRBV19; abundance: NA; d_gene: NA; j_gene: TRBJ2-7; CDR3aa: CASSIVARAYEQYF; CDR3nt: TGTGCCAGTAGTATAGTGGCACGGGCCTACGAGCAGTACTTC
v_gene: TRBV11-2; abundance: NA; d_gene: NA; j_gene: TRBJ2-3; CDR3aa: CASSDGPSSGDTQYF; CDR3nt: TGTGCCAGCAGCGACGGGCCCTCTTCGGGAGATACGCAGTATTTT
v_gene: TRBV4-3; abundance: NA; d_gene: TRBD2; j_gene: TRBJ2-7; CDR3aa: CASSQDWGGEQYF; CDR3nt: TGCGCCAGCAGCCAAGATTGGGGGGGCGAGCAGTACTTC
v_gene: TRBV9; abundance: few; d_gene: NA; j_gene: TRBJ2-1; CDR3aa: CASSGTVNEQFF; CDR3nt: TGTGCCAGCAGCGGGACAGTCAATGAGCAGTTCTTC
v_gene: TRBV5-1; abundance: NA; d_gene: NA; j_gene: TRBJ1-2; CDR3aa: CASSLDANYGYTF; CDR3nt: TGCGCCAGCAGCTTGGATGCGAACTATGGCTACACCTTC
v_gene: TRBV9; abundance: few; d_gene: NA; j_gene: TRBJ1-6; CDR3aa: CASSVDRSPLHF; CDR3nt: TGTGCCAGCAGCGTCGATCGGTCACCCCTCCACTTT
v_gene: TRBV2; abundance: NA; d_gene: NA; j_gene: TRBJ1-1; CDR3aa: CASSPRGGNTEAFF; CDR3nt: TGTGCCAGCAGTCCCCGAGGGGGAAACACTGAAGCTTTCTTT
v_gene: TRBV18; abundance: NA; d_gene: NA; j_gene: TRBJ2-3; CDR3aa: CASSPGDTQYF; CDR3nt: TGTGCCAGCTCACCAGGGGATACGCAGTATTTT
v_gene: TRBV29-1; abundance: NA; d_gene: NA; j_gene: TRBJ1-1; CDR3aa: CSVKTGNTEAFF; CDR3nt: TGCAGCGTTAAGACAGGGAACACTGAAGCTTTCTTT
v_gene: TRBV9; abundance: NA; d_gene: TRBD2; j_gene: TRBJ2-1; CDR3aa: CASSVGTSGYNEQFF; CDR3nt: TGTGCCAGCAGCGTAGGGACTAGCGGCTACAATGAGCAGTTCTTC
v_gene: TRBV27; abundance: NA; d_gene: NA; j_gene: TRBJ1-1; CDR3aa: CASSFRAANTEAFF; CDR3nt: TGTGCCAGCAGTTTTCGGGCAGCGAACACTGAAGCTTTCTTT
v_gene: TRBV29-1; abundance: NA; d_gene: NA; j_gene: TRBJ1-5; CDR3aa: CSVGGVNQPQHF; CDR3nt: TGCAGCGTTGGCGGGGTAAATCAGCCCCAGCATTTT
v_gene: TRBV4-3; abundance: NA; d_gene: NA; j_gene: TRBJ2-7; CDR3aa: CASSHSIVKVSPEQYF; CDR3nt: TGCGCCAGCAGCCACTCAATCGTTAAAGTCTCCCCCGAGCAGTACTTC
v_gene: TRBV19; abundance: NA; d_gene: NA; j_gene: TRBJ1-5; CDR3aa: CASSIPGSNQPQHF; CDR3nt: TGTGCCAGTAGTATTCCAGGATCCAATCAGCCCCAGCATTTT
v_gene: TRBV5-4; abundance: NA; d_gene: NA; j_gene: TRBJ2-1; CDR3aa: CASSHGIAGADEQFF; CDR3nt: TGTGCCAGCAGCCACGGGATAGCCGGAGCGGATGAGCAGTTCTTC
v_gene: TRBV5-6; abundance: NA; d_gene: NA; j_gene: TRBJ2-1; CDR3aa: CASSLAGVGVEFF; CDR3nt: TGTGCCAGCAGCTTGGCAGGGGTTGGGGTAGAGTTCTTC
v_gene: TRBV4-2; abundance: NA; d_gene: NA; j_gene: TRBJ1-6; CDR3aa: CASSQLANNSPLHF; CDR3nt: TGTGCCAGCAGCCAGCTAGCTAATAATTCACCCCTCCACTTT
v_gene: TRBV6-1; abundance: NA; d_gene: NA; j_gene: TRBJ2-5; CDR3aa: CASSRIAQETQYF; CDR3nt: TGTGCCAGCAGTAGGATAGCTCAAGAGACCCAGTACTTC
v_gene: TRBV5-8; abundance: NA; d_gene: TRBD1; j_gene: TRBJ2-3; CDR3aa: CASSLGTGTDTQYF; CDR3nt: TGTGCCAGCAGCTTAGGGACAGGGACAGATACGCAGTATTTT
v_gene: TRBV28; abundance: NA; d_gene: NA; j_gene: TRBJ2-7; CDR3aa: CASSTHPGNGNYEQYF; CDR3nt: TGTGCCAGCAGCACCCATCCGGGGAACGGGAACTACGAGCAGTACTTC
v_gene: TRBV2; abundance: NA; d_gene: NA; j_gene: TRBJ2-5; CDR3aa: CASTFQETQYF; CDR3nt: TGTGCCAGCACCTTCCAAGAGACCCAGTACTTC
v_gene: TRBV25-1; abundance: NA; d_gene: TRBD1; j_gene: TRBJ2-5; CDR3aa: CASSESTGDTGETQYF; CDR3nt: TGTGCCAGCAGTGAATCCACAGGGGACACGGGAGAGACCCAGTACTTC
v_gene: TRBV6-6; abundance: NA; d_gene: NA; j_gene: TRBJ2-5; CDR3aa: CASSYGDFQETQYF; CDR3nt: TGTGCCAGCAGTTATGGGGACTTCCAAGAGACCCAGTACTTC
v_gene: TRBV19; abundance: NA; d_gene: NA; j_gene: TRBJ1-1; CDR3aa: CASSSGGDTTEAFF; CDR3nt: TGTGCCAGTAGTTCTGGCGGAGATACCACTGAAGCTTTCTTT
v_gene: TRBV9; abundance: once; d_gene: NA; j_gene: TRBJ2-2; CDR3aa: CASSVGNTGELFF; CDR3nt: TGTGCCAGCAGCGTAGGGAACACCGGGGAGCTGTTTTTT
v_gene: TRBV6-6; abundance: NA; d_gene: TRBD2; j_gene: TRBJ2-3; CDR3aa: CASSSTSGTGDTQYF; CDR3nt: TGTGCCAGCAGTTCGACTAGCGGTACGGGGGATACGCAGTATTTT
v_gene: TRBV27; abundance: NA; d_gene: TRBD1; j_gene: TRBJ1-2; CDR3aa: CASGGTGPSIYGYTF; CDR3nt: TGTGCCAGCGGGGGGACAGGGCCCTCTATCTATGGCTACACCTTC
v_gene: TRBV7-2; abundance: NA; d_gene: TRBD1; j_gene: TRBJ1-6; CDR3aa: CASSLDRGLNSPLHF; CDR3nt: TGTGCCAGCAGCTTGGACAGGGGGCTTAATTCACCCCTCCACTTT
v_gene: TRBV5-6; abundance: NA; d_gene: NA; j_gene: TRBJ2-3; CDR3aa: CASSTSDTDTQYF; CDR3nt: TGTGCCAGCAGCACCTCGGACACAGATACGCAGTATTTT